This entry is about one T cell receptor (beta chain). It has no known antigen specificity. Within one base of it there is no much larger clone, and no base qualities were kept. CDR1 and CDR2, per the germline V gene, are MGHRA and YSYEKL. Trimming leaves V shorter by 6 bases and J shorter by 6 bases, with the junction holding 16 bases beyond the gene matches. Spanning cysteine to phenylalanine, the CDR3 consists of 17 amino acids. Only CDR3 DNA is held: 51 bases, read in frame from base 1. The cohort was made up of about 610 healthy bone marrow donors. At the time of sampling, all cohort members were nominally healthy, though unrecorded immune exposures were likely present. The donor was CMV seropositive and was included in the group of 290 or so seropositive cohort members. A peripheral blood sample was collected from each donor, and TCR beta sequencing was performed on peripheral blood mononuclear cells. Genomic DNA extraction from the blood cell samples was performed with the Qiagen DNeasy Blood Extraction Kit.

This specimen belongs to a study of cytomegalovirus exposure and HLA in healthy donors (TCRdb year 2017). For the study in its entirety: According to an earlier analysis of around 600 of the donors, about 179 million T cells yielded 117 million unique TCR beta sequences and about 280 Gb of sequence data. An early release covering 550 to 700 HLA-typed donors comprised approximately 300 gigabases of sequencing data and approximately 80 million unique TCR sequences. Of the 300 to 500 genotyped donors, 81% were placed in the genetic ancestry cluster associated with self-reported Caucasian donors. The aim of the study was to test whether cataloging public T cell receptors could identify signatures of past pathogen exposure. The T cell repertoires of 670 or so subjects were profiled by immunosequencing and related to cytomegalovirus serostatus. A separate validation cohort of over a hundred different subjects was used in addition to the 666-subject first cohort. The study combined high-throughput TCR immunosequencing, statistical association of individual TCRs with disease status, and machine learning to predict cytomegalovirus infection status. A later analysis re-examined previously published TCR beta repertoires from hundreds of donors and added high-resolution HLA genotyping to investigate patterns of TCR occurrence. Rather than drawing on any new phenotypic data, the later analysis identified candidate immune exposures from TCR beta sequences and the way those sequences occurred across donors. To decide whether each TCR beta V gene segment behaved as functional or pseudogenic, an earlier analysis of approximately 620 of the donors relied on high-throughput TCR beta sequencing. Donor age, sex, ethnicity and CMV serostatus were compiled alongside the repertoire data. In a later genetic analysis, genome-wide SNP genotypes for about 65% of the 666 donors were used, and that subset was treated as a discovery cohort. All discovery cohort repertoires had been generated using a single sequencing platform. Class I and class II HLA loci were covered by the typing at four-digit resolution. Typing coverage differed by locus: A, B, C, DRB1 and DQB1 were typed in about 629-640 donors, DQA1 in 522, DPA1 in some 600, and DPB1 in approximately 450. Several DR-DQ haplotypes were treated as single units for association and clustering because of strong linkage in the cohort. Across about 380 genotyped donors of the cohort, an average of roughly 200,000 unique TCR beta nucleotide sequences per donor were sequenced, and roughly 20% of those sequences were non-productive. Results and caveats for the whole study, not just this receptor: Linkage disequilibrium might explain the correlated functional status among segregating V segments, but an unknown experimental factor could not be ruled out. HLA typing was unavailable for some donors at each locus, so association tests used only the typed subset. Across donors, most TCR sequences were observed very rarely, whereas some public TCRs were present in many individuals. Three of the identified cytomegalovirus-associated TCR beta chains were confirmed in vitro to be specific for cytomegalovirus antigens. An association between a missense DCLRE1C variant and V-gene and J-gene trimming of TCR beta chains was found in a later genetic analysis and replicated in an independent cohort. When HLA alleles, especially DR and DQ, strongly co-occurred, TCR associations were difficult to assign to individual alleles. It was suggested by the authors that the approach could potentially be generalized to other disease states and immunological phenotypes. According to a later analysis, TCR association rates differed among HLA loci, with DRB1 alleles showing the most associated TCRs and HLA-C alleles showing the fewest. An earlier analysis of approximately 600 of the donors showed that most TCR beta V segments appeared in productive rearrangements either about 87% or about 30% of the time, which broadly matched IMGT annotations. In a later analysis, HLA-associated TCR beta chains were found to be more clonally expanded and to have lower generation probabilities than equally common non-associated chains. A further reported finding was that TCR beta sequences accurately predicted the HLA-A and HLA-B alleles for most subjects in the first cohort. The sequencing pipeline was judged likely to have produced a cluster of highly shared sequence variants as a technical artifact. The classifier was reported to diagnose cytomegalovirus status with high specificity and sensitivity in both the original cohort and the validation cohort. Because counts were too low, roughly 18 rarely observed V segments, including chromosome 9 orphons, were left out of the earlier analysis of approximately 500 of the donors. Immune exposure information for the cohort was limited to CMV serostatus. Because the 87-base-pair reads could not distinguish some IMGT-functional V segments, including TRBV6-2 and TRBV6-3, those segments were excluded. The study gave a list of under 200 TCR beta chains associated with cytomegalovirus. Compared with the roughly 670-donor mean, donors in an Asian-associated ancestry cluster had fewer N-insertions in productive TCRs, according to a later genetic analysis. The cohort was sequenced for TCR beta chains only, and without alpha or paired-chain data the features that could be detected were limited. A later analysis reported that several top co-occurrence clusters appeared linked to parvovirus B19, influenza, CMV and Epstein-Barr virus. Sequencing depth was assumed to be roughly uniform across donors in the presence/absence analyses, though that assumption may not hold. At a false discovery rate of 0.05, a later analysis linked about 16,000 TCR beta sequences to specific HLA alleles. In a later analysis, most CMV-associated TCR beta chains were found to appear HLA-restricted, with HLA associations seemingly driven largely by CMV exposure.

The library was generated by the immunoSEQ multiplex PCR assay. The multiplex PCR relied on a mix of 60 forward primers for TCR Vbeta segments and 13 reverse primers for TCR Jbeta segments. A multiplex PCR assay on genomic DNA amplified the CDR3 region of rearranged TCR beta genes. The amplified TCR beta libraries were sequenced on the Illumina HiSeq System as 87-base-pair reads. The authors' pipeline ran thus. In a later analysis, tens of millions of unique TCR beta chains were counted across the 500 to 700 repertoires, and approximately 9.9 million of these chains were shared by at least two donors. Raw reads were error-corrected and collapsed into unique sequences by a nearest-neighbor algorithm in which closely related sequences were merged to remove PCR and sequencing errors. To assign V, D and J gene segments, CDR3 sequences were aligned to IMGT reference sequences. For a sequence to be retained, at least a six-nucleotide match to both a V gene segment and a J gene segment was required. A rearrangement was called productive if the CDR3 had no stop codons and remained in frame with V and J, and every other rearrangement was called non-productive. CDR3 was defined by IMGT convention, running from the second conserved V-encoded cysteine to the conserved J-encoded phenylalanine. The earlier analysis of about 500 of the donors excluded sequences that lacked an unambiguous match to a single V gene segment. An earlier analysis of fewer than 650 of the donors classified V segments as functional when productive rearrangements were above 56.7% and as segregating when the standard deviation between donors was above 5%. A statistical classification framework was developed to diagnose cytomegalovirus status using the catalog of TCR beta chain sequences. V and J gene assignment, in a later analysis, came from comparing TCR nucleotide sequences with IMGT/GENE-DB human TR gene sequences. In a later analysis, CDR3 sequences and most-parsimonious VDJ recombination scenarios were assigned using the TCRdist pipeline. In a later analysis, every TCR beta chain was defined by the combination of its CDR3 amino acid sequence and its V-gene family, and reads without a unique V-gene family were dropped. To address suspected cross-contamination and a sequencing artifact, a later analysis removed some 620 highly shared, low-generation-probability nucleotide sequences. In a later analysis, a clonal expansion index was calculated for each public chain from normalized within-repertoire ranks of inferred template counts. In a later analysis, generation probabilities were computed using a VDJ recombination model fitted to out-of-frame rearrangements, and the results were checked against IGoR. In a later analysis, hypergeometric tests were used to score TCR-TCR, TCR-HLA and TCR-CMV co-occurrence, with a repertoire-size bias correction applied to TCR pairs. In a later analysis, false discovery rates were estimated by permuting HLA or CMV assignments 20 times. A later analysis grouped co-occurring TCRs with DBSCAN, adding TCRdist sequence similarity when clustering within HLA-allele-positive subsets. Co-occurrence clustering excluded repertoires with fewer than 30,000 or more than 120,000 public chains, plus five with anomalous nucleotide sharing. This immuneACCESS table, as held by TCRdb, lists in-frame sequences with V and J called but not all clones. Of the missing ones, under half trace to an unresolved V gene in checked studies; the others have no known cause. Clone size and V and J calls were adopted from that table, with D and trimming inferred from the DNA. The sample table holds fewer than 250,000 clones, of which 82% were seen once. The ten largest clones represent 6% of the sample.

The V and J segments used are TRBV4-1 and TRBJ2-1, with 8 bases aligning to TRBD1. Sequenced sample: PBMCs. The TCR comes from a middle-aged man in good health and CMV-seropositive. The CDR3 protein is CASSRTQGAFSLNEQFF. The nucleotides are TGCGCCAGCAGTCGCACCCAGGGGGCCTTCTCCCTCAATGAGCAGTTCTTC.